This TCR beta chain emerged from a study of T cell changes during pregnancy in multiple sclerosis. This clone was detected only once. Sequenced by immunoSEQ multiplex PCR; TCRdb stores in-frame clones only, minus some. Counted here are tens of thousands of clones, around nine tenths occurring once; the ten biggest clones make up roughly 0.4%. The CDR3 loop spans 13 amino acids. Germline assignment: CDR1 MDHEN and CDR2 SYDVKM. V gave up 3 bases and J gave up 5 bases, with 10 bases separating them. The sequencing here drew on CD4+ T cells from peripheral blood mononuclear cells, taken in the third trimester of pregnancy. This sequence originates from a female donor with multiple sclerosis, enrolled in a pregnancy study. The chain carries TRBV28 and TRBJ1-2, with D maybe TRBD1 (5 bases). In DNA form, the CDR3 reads TGTGCCAGCAGTTTGTCGACAGCTTATGGCTACACCTTC. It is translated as CASSLSTAYGYTF.